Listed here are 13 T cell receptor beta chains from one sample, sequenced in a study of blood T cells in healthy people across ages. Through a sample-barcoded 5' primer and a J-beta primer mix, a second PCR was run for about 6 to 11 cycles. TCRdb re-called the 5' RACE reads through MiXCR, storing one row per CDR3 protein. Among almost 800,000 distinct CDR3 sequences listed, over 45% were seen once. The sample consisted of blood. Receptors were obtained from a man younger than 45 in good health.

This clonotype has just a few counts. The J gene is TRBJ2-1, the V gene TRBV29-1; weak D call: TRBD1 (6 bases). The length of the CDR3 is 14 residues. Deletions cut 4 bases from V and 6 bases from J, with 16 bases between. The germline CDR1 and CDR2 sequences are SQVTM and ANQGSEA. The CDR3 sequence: CSVVVGVGGNEQFF. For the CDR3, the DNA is TGCAGCGTTGTGGTAGGAGTAGGGGGCAATGAGCAGTTCTTC.

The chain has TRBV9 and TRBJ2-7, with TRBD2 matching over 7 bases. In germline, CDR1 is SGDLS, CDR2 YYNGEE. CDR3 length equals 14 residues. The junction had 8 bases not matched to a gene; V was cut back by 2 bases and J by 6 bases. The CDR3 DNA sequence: TGTGCCAGCAGCGTGGGGCGGGGGTTCGGCGAGCAGTACTTC. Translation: CASSVGRGFGEQYF.

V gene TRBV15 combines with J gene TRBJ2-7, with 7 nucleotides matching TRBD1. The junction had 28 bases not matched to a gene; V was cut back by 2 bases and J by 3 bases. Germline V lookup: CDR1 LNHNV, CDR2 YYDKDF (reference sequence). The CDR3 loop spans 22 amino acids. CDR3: CATSRNPLRQGSAINRNYEQYF. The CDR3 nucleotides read TGTGCCACCAGCAGAAATCCCCTCCGACAGGGTTCCGCCATCAACAGAAACTACGAGCAGTACTTC. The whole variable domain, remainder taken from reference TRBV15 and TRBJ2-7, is DAMVIQNPRYQVTQFGKPVTLSCSQTLNHNVMYWYQQKSSQAPKLLFHYYDKDFNNEADTPDNFQSRRPNTSFCFLDIRSPGLGDTAMYLCATSRNPLRQGSAINRNYEQYFGPGTRLTVT.

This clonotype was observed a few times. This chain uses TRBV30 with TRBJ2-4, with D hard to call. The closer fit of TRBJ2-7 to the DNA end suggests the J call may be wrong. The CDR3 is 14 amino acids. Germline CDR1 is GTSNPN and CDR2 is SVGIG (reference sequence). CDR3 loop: CAWSERFLGYEQYF. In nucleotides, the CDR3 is TGTGCCTGGAGTGAACGATTCCTCGGCTACGAGCAGTACTTC.

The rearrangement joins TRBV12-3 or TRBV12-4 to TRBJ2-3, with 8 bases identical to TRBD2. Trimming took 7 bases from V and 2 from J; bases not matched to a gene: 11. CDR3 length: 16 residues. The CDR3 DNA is TGTGCCAGCAAACTCGTAGCGGGGTCTTCCACAGATACGCAGTATTTT. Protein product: CASKLVAGSSTDTQYF.

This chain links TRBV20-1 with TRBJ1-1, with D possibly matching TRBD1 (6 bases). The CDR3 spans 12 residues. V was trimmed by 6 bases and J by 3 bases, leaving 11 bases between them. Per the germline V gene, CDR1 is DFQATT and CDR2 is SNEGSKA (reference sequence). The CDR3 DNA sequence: TGCAGTGCCGAGGACAGATACACTGAAGCTTTCTTT. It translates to CSAEDRYTEAFF.

CDR3 protein: CASGSGTSLSYEQYF. The CDR3 coding sequence is TGTGCCAGCGGGTCCGGGACTTCTCTTTCCTACGAGCAGTACTTC. The V call is TRBV6-2 or TRBV6-3, the J call TRBJ2-7; tentatively, D is TRBD2 (6 bases). Germline CDR1 is MNHEY and CDR2 is SVGEGT. The CDR3 is 15 residues long. Between the trimmed V and J ends, which lost 8 bases and 1 base, there was a span of 18 bases.

DNA for the CDR3: TGCAGTGCAAAACAGCCCAGGACGGGGGAACTGTTTTTT. Its translation: CSAKQPRTGELFF. The chain combines TRBV20-1 with TRBJ1-4; possible D gene TRBD1, 5 bases. Trimming removed 6 bases at V and 12 bases at J, with 20 bases between. The germline V gene has CDR1 DFQATT and CDR2 SNEGSKA (reference sequence). The CDR3 is 13 amino acids.

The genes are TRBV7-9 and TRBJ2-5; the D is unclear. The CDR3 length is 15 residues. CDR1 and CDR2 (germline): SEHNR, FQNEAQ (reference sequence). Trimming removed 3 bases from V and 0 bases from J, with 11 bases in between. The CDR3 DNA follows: TGTGCCAGCAGCTTTACTTTGGGATACCAAGAGACCCAGTACTTC. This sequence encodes CASSFTLGYQETQYF.

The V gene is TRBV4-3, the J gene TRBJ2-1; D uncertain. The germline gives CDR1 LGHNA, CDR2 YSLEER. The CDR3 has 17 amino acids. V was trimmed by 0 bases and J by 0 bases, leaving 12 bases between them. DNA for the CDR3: TGCGCCAGCAGCCAAGATTCCTTATATACCTCCTACAATGAGCAGTTCTTC. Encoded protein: CASSQDSLYTSYNEQFF.

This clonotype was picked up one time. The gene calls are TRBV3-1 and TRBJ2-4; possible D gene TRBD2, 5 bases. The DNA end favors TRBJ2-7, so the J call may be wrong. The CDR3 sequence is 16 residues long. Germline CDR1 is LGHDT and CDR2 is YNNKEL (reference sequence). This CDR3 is CASSQGSGPEDHEQYF. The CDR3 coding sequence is TGTGCCAGCAGCCAAGGAAGTGGCCCGGAGGACCACGAGCAGTACTTC.

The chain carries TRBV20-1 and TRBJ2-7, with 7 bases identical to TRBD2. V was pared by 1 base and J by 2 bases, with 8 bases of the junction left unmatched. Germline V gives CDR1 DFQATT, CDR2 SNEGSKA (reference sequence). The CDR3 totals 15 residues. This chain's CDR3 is CSARAGERDPYEQYF. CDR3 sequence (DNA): TGCAGTGCTAGAGCCGGAGAGCGGGACCCCTACGAGCAGTACTTC.

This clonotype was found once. The CDR3 nucleotides read TGTGCCATCAGCGAGGATATACAAATGGGGTTGAACACTGAAGCTTTCTTT. This gives the protein CAISEDIQMGLNTEAFF. This rearrangement joins TRBV10-3 to TRBJ1-1; D is unclear. The CDR3 spans 17 residues. V was shortened by 6 bases and J by 0 bases, with 20 bases between the two germline ends. Looked up from germline, CDR1 is ENHRY and CDR2 is SYGVKD.